This T cell receptor (beta chain) was recovered during a study of T-cell reconstitution after alpha-beta-depleted transplantation in children. Findings and caveats of the study: Some patients owed their high day-60 TCRbeta diversity to surviving recipient T cells and thymic progenitors. Once a year had passed after transplant, T-cell counts and diversity came mostly from newly produced T cells.

There are a few counts of this clonotype. Its antigen is currently unknown. V gave up 4 bases and J gave up 5 bases; unmatched junction bases: 15. The V gene's germline CDR1 is MNHNS and CDR2 SASEGT. The CDR3 consists of 18 residues. TCRbeta library construction was performed incorporating unique molecular identifiers. TCRdb reprocessed the PCR reads via MiXCR and lists one record per CDR3 protein. The sample gives almost 600,000 distinct CDR3 sequences, 25% to 30% of which show up once; 30% to 40% is in the top ten. The sequenced sample was PBMCs, obtained before TCRalphabeta/CD19-depleted stem cell transplant. The J gene is TRBJ2-3, the V gene TRBV6-1; the match to TRBD2 covers 10 bases. The source is a boy younger than two with Wiskott-Aldrich syndrome, due to receive a stem cell transplant. CDR3 DNA sequence: TGTGCCAGCAGTGTGTTAATAGCGGGAGGTACATTTGGAGATACGCAGTATTTT. Its protein product is CASSVLIAGGTFGDTQYF.